This T cell receptor (beta chain) was identified in a study of blood T cell repertoires in COVID-19 (TCRdb year 2020). For the wider study: Samples covering the acute and convalescent phases of COVID-19 were provided by collaborators in the United States, Italy and Spain. The prospective study material was composed of cDNA or gDNA derived from T cells, B-cell-depleted T cells, or PBMCs. The dataset comprised deeply sampled blood TCRbeta repertoires from subjects exposed to, actively infected with, or recovered from COVID-19. A freely available public database, intended as a resource for researchers studying the immune response to SARS-CoV-2, is where the repertoires were released. The samples were drawn from two sources: the first 160 participants of the ongoing ImmuneRACE study, and 1,200 or so subjects contributed by 6 global collaborators. A de-identified subject ID, COVID-19 status, age in years and sex were almost always included in the sample metadata. Where available, HLA class I and class II types were taken from metadata supplied by the sample provider and were not determined by assay-based typing.

Turning to this clone: No antigen is known for it. No much larger clonotype is one base removed from it; base qualities were not supplied.

TCRbeta CDR3 regions were amplified from genomic DNA using the immunoSEQ Assay, a bias-controlled multiplex PCR. In the original analysis: Nucleated cell counts per sample were estimated from amplification of reference gene primers within the assay. To quantify the absolute abundance of each unique TCRbeta CDR3 rearrangement, sequence reads were collapsed and filtered. For each sample, productive Simpson clonality was calculated by taking the square root of Simpson's diversity index across productive rearrangements. Imported from immuneACCESS, the table was reduced by TCRdb to in-frame sequences with V and J called. These copies leave out some clones; in studies compared against another copy, an unresolved V gene accounts for under half, and the cause of the remainder is not known. V and J calls and clone size come straight from that table; D and trimming were deduced from the DNA. Counted in this sample were fewer than 250,000 clones; roughly 80% of them appeared once. Clones ranked in the top ten supply around 4.6% of the sample.

Points the paper makes about the study in general: The quantity of clinical and demographic metadata differed by source and by participant and was supplied without curation.

Enrolling through a virtual design, the prospective study's participants ranged in age from roughly 18 to 90 years and lived across about two dozen United States geographic areas. To assign participants to cohorts, the prospective study relied on clinical history that participants themselves reported in a screening survey and a study questionnaire. Exposed participants had been in contact, within 2 weeks of entering the study, with a person who had a PCR-confirmed or clinician-diagnosed case of COVID-19. Each participant in the prospective study had whole blood, serum and a nasopharyngeal or oropharyngeal swab collected by mobile phlebotomists. Over a 2-month period, participants in the prospective study had the option of providing additional blood draws and questionnaires. Before DNA extraction, prospective study blood samples were shipped either frozen or at room temperature. The V end gives up 4 bases and the J end 0 bases, leaving 6 bases in the junction not matched to a gene. From a lookup of the germline V gene (reference sequence), CDR1 and CDR2 are MNHEY and SMNVEV. The CDR3 spans 19 residues, from the cysteine through the phenylalanine. Solely the CDR3 DNA is kept, with 57 bases framed from the first base.

This sequence was found in a woman aged 50 to 65 who had been exposed to COVID-19. In this chain, TRBV27 is recombined with TRBJ2-1, with 16 middle bases fitting TRBD2. Specimen: PBMCs or T cells enriched from blood (not recorded which). The encoded CDR3 is CASSSGLAGGLGSYNEQFF. The DNA sequence is as follows: TGTGCCAGCAGTTCGGGACTAGCGGGGGGGCTGGGCTCCTACAATGAGCAGTTCTTC.